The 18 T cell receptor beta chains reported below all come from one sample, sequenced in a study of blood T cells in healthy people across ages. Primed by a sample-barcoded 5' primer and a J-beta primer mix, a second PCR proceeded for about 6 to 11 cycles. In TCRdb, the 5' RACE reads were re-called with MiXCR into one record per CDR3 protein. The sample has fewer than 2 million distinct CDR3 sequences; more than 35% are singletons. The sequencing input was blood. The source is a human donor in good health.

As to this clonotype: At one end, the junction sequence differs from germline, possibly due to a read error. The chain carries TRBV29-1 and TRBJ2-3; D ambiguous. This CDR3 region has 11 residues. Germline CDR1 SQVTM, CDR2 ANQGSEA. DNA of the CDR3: TGCAGCGAGCAGATAGGAAGTACGCAATATTTT. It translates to CSEQIGSTQYF.

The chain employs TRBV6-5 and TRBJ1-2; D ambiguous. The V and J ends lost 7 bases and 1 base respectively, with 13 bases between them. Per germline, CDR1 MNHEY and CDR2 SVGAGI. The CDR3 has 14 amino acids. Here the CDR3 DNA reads TGTGCCAGCACATCGGCGACGCTTAACTATGGCTACACCTTC. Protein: CASTSATLNYGYTF.

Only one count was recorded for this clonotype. DNA of the CDR3: TGTGCCAGCACCCTGACGGCGACAGGGGCAGCCTATGGCTACACCTTC. Translating it yields CASTLTATGAAYGYTF. V and J are TRBV7-2 and TRBJ1-2; 8 bases are a match to TRBD1. CDR3 size: 16 residues. V shed 7 bases and J 4 bases; nucleotides not matched to a gene: 14. Germline-derived CDR1 and CDR2 are SGHTA and FQGNSA.

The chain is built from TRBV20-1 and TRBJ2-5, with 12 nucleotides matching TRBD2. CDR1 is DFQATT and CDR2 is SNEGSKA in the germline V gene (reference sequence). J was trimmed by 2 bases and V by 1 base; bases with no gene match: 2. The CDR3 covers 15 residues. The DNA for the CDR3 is TGCAGTGCTAGAGGACTAGCGGGGGCACAAGAGACCCAGTACTTC. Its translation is CSARGLAGAQETQYF.

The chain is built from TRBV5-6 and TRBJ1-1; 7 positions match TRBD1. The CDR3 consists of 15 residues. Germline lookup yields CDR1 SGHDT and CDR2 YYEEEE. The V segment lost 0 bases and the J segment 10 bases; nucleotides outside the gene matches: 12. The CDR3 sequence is CASSLALGTVPAAFF. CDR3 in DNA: TGTGCCAGCAGCTTGGCCCTCGGGACAGTACCCGCAGCTTTCTTT.

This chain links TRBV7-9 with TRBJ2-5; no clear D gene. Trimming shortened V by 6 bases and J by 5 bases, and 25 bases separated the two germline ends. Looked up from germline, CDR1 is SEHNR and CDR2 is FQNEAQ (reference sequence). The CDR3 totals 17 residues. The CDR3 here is CASRPPRPSRMGETQYF. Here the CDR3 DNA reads TGTGCCAGCAGACCCCCTCGACCGTCAAGGATGGGGGAGACCCAGTACTTC.

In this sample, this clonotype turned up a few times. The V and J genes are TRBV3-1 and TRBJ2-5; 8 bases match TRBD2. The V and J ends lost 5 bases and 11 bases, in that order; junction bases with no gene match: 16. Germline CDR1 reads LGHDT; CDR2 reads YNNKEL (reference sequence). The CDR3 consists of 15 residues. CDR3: CASSSQRGGVKKQYF. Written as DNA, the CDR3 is TGTGCCAGCAGCTCCCAACGGGGGGGGGTAAAAAAGCAGTACTTC.

The CDR3 here is CASSYWGGRNTEAFF. The CDR3 region has the DNA TGTGCCAGCAGTTACTGGGGGGGGCGGAACACTGAAGCTTTCTTT. The chain combines TRBV6-5 with TRBJ1-1, with a tentative D call TRBD1 (6 bases). From germline, CDR1 is MNHEY and CDR2 SVGAGI. The CDR3 is 15 amino acids. The V end was cut by 1 base, the J end by 1 base, with 10 bases between.

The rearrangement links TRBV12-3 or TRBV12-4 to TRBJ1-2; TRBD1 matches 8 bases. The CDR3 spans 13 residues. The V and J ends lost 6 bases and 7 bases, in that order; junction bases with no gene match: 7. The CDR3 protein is CASSNQGAGGYTF. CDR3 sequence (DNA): TGTGCCAGCAGCAACCAGGGGGCGGGTGGCTACACCTTC.

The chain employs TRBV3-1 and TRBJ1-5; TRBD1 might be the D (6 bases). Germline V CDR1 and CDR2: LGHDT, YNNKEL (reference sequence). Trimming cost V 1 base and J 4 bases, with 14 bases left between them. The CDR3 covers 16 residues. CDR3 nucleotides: TGTGCCAGCAGCCAAGGGTCTGGGACATTTAATCAGCCCCAGCATTTT. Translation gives CASSQGSGTFNQPQHF.

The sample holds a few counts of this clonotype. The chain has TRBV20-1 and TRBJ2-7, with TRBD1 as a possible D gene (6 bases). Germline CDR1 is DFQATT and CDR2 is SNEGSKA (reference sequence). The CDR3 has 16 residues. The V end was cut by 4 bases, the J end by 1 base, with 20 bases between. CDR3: CSAKGGLISGSYEQYF. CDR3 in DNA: TGCAGTGCTAAAGGGGGTTTAATAAGTGGGTCCTACGAGCAGTACTTC.

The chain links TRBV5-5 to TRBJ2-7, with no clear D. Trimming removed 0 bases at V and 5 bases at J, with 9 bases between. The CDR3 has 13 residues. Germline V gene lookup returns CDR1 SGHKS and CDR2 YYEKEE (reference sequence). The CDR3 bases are TGTGCCAGCAGCTTGGTGGGTCATCACGAGCAGTACTTC. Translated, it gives CASSLVGHHEQYF. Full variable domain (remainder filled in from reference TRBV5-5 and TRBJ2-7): DAGVTQSPTHLIKTRGQQVTLRCSPISGHKSVSWYQQVLGQGPQFIFQYYEKEERGRGNFPDRFSARQFPNYSSELNVNALLLGDSALYLCASSLVGHHEQYFGPGTRLTVT.

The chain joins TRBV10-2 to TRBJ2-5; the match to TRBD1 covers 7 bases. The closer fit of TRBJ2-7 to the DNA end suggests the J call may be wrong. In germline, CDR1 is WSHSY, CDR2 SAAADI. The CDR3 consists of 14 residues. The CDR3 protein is CASSMAQGVSEQYF. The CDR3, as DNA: TGCGCCAGCAGTATGGCCCAGGGGGTCTCCGAGCAGTACTTC.

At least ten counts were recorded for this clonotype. The CDR3 sequence: CASSFTATDTQYF. The CDR3 nucleotides are TGCGCCAGCAGCTTCACCGCGACAGATACGCAGTATTTT. This sequence joins TRBV5-1 and TRBJ2-3; D unresolved. From germline, CDR1 is SGHRS and CDR2 YFSETQ. The CDR3 runs 13 residues. The V and J ends lost 2 bases and 3 bases respectively, with 7 bases between them.

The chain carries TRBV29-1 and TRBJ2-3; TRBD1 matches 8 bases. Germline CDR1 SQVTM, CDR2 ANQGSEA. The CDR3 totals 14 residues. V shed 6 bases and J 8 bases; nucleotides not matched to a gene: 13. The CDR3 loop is CSVAGTGEGGTQYF. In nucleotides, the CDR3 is TGCAGCGTAGCCGGGACAGGCGAAGGGGGTACGCAGTATTTT.

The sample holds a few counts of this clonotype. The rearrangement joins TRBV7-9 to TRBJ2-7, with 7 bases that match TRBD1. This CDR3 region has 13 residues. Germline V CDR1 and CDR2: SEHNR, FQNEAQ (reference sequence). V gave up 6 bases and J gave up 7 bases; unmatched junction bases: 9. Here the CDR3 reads CASRISGGLEQYF. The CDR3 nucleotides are TGTGCCAGCAGGATTTCAGGGGGTTTAGAGCAGTACTTC.

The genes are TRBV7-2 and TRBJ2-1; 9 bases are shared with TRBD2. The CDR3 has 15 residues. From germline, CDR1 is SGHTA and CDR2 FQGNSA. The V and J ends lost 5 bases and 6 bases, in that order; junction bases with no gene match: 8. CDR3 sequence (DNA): TGTGCCAGCAGCCTCGGGACTAGCAGGGCCAATGAGCAGTTCTTC. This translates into CASSLGTSRANEQFF.

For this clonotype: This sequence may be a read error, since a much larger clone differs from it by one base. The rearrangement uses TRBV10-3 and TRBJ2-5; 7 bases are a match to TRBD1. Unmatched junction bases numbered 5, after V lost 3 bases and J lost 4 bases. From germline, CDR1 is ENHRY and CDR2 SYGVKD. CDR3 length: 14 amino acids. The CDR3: CAISELGGAETQYF. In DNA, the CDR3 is TGTGCCATCAGTGAACTAGGGGGCGCAGAGACCCAGTACTTC.